This T cell receptor beta chain was documented in a study of T-cell reconstitution after alpha-beta-depleted transplantation in children. Notes on the study in general: Several hundred graft clones that had expanded were reportedly the source of alpha-beta T cells about two months after transplant. One year after transplant, T-cell counts and diversity came mostly from newly produced T cells. From surviving recipient T cells and thymic progenitors came the high day-60 TCRbeta diversity observed in some patients.

As it was prepared, the TCRbeta library received unique molecular identifiers. One entry per CDR3 protein results from TCRdb running MiXCR on the PCR reads. The table has 350,000 to 500,000 distinct CDR3 sequences, over 40% seen once. Of note for this clonotype: Its antigen remains unidentified.

This receptor was obtained from a girl aged 2 to 10 with aplastic anemia, due to receive a stem cell transplant. Sequencing used PBMCs, obtained before TCRalphabeta/CD19-depleted stem cell transplant.

CDR3 in DNA: TGTGCCAGCAGTTTAAGGCTTCTCACCGGGGAGCTGTTTTTT. Its translation: CASSLRLLTGELFF. The V gene is TRBV12-3 or TRBV12-4, the J gene TRBJ2-2; no firm D call. Trimming removed 2 bases from V and 4 bases from J, with 8 bases in between. The CDR3 totals 14 residues.